These 3 T cell receptor beta chains were all obtained from the same sample, sequenced in a study of blood T cell repertoires in COVID-19 (dated by TCRdb to 2020 to 2022). Receptor libraries were prepared by the immunoSEQ multiplex PCR assay. TCRdb holds this immuneACCESS table with in-frame rearrangements only. Some clones are missing; in checked studies, unresolved V genes explain under half, and the rest has no known cause. The sample data list fewer than 250,000 clones, and about 90% of these were observed just once. 7.5% to 10% of the sample is in the top ten clones. Sequenced material: PBMCs or T cells enriched from blood (not recorded which). The receptors shown here come from a woman between 18 and 30 years old who had recovered from COVID-19.

CDR3 DNA sequence: TGTGCCAGCAGTTTTGTCGGGGGAAGACGAAACACCATATATTTT. Protein product: CASSFVGGRRNTIYF. The chain is built from TRBV28 and TRBJ1-3, with D perhaps TRBD1 (5 bases). The CDR3 is 15 amino acids. The V end lost 3 bases, the J end lost 5 bases, and 14 bases lay between the germline ends. The V gene's germline CDR1 is MDHEN and CDR2 SYDVKM.

V usage is TRBV10-3 and J usage is TRBJ1-1; 11 bases match TRBD1. This CDR3 comprises 12 residues. V dropped 11 bases and J dropped 4; count of bases not matched to a gene: 3. CDR1 is ENHRY and CDR2 is SYGVKD in the germline V gene. The CDR3 bases are TGTGCCGCCGGGACAGGGGGCACTGAAGCTTTCTTT. This translates into CAAGTGGTEAFF.

The chain couples TRBV5-5 to TRBJ1-1; TRBD1 agrees at 8 bases. This CDR3 comprises 15 residues. The germline gives CDR1 SGHKS, CDR2 YYEKEE (reference sequence). After removal of 3 bases from V and 1 base from J, the junction contained 5 bases not matched to a gene. DNA of the CDR3: TGTGCCAGCAGCTCGTTCGACAGGGGGAACACTGAAGCTTTCTTT. It codes for CASSSFDRGNTEAFF.